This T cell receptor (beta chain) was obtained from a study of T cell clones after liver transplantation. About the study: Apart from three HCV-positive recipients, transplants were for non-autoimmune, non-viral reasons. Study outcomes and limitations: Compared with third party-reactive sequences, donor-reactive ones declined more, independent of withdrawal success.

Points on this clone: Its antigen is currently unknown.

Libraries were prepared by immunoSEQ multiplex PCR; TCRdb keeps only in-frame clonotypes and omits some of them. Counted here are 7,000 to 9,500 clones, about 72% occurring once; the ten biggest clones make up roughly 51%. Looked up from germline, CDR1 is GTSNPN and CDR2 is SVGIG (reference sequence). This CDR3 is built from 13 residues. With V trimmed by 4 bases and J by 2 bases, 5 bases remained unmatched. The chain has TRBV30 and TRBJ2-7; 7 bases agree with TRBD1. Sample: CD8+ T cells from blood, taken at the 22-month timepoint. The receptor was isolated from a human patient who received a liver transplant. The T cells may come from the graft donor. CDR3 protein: CAWTKTGAYEQYF. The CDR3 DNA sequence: TGTGCCTGGACTAAAACAGGGGCCTACGAGCAGTACTTC.